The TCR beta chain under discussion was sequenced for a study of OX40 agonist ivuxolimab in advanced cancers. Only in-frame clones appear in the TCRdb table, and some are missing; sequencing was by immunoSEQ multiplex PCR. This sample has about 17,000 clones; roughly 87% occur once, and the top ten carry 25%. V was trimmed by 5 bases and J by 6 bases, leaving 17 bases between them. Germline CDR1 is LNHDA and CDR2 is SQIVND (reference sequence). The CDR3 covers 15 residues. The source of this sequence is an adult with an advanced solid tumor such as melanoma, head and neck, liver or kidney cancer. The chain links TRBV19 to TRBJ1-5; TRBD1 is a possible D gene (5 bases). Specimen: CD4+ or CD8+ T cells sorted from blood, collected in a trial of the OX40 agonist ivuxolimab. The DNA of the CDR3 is TGTGCCAGTAGTTTCTTAAGTGGGGGTCCTCAGCCCCAGCATTTT. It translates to CASSFLSGGPQPQHF.